The sequence of this T cell receptor beta chain was determined in a study of T cell clonotyping in hematopoietic cell transplantation. The wider study: Recipient samples before transplant were obtained post-cytoreduction.

Time point in this sample: recipient sample about 28 days before transplant, after cytoreduction. This CDR3 has 15 residues. Looked up from germline, CDR1 is SGHNT and CDR2 is YYREEE (reference sequence). With 2 bases removed from V and 0 bases from J, the gap between germline ends came to 9 bases. Points from the study as a whole: CD4 and CD8 repertoire contributions could not be separated without sorting. Recipient TCR diversity dropped after transplant; expanded clonotypes rose from day 30 to 180.

Profiled with immunoSEQ multiplex PCR; TCRdb holds only in-frame clones, not every one. This sample has 10,000 to 11,000 clones, with around 86% found just once. Only a few counts were recorded for this clone. Its target is unknown. This receptor was obtained from a woman aged 45-65 years with chronic myeloid leukemia. Some clones in this sample may be carry-over from other donors' samples. The sequencing here drew on peripheral blood mononuclear cells, taken before stem cell transplant. The gene calls are TRBV5-4 and TRBJ2-1; D call uncertain. The CDR3, as DNA: TGTGCCAGCAGCTTAGAGGCGAGCTCCTACAATGAGCAGTTCTTC. Translated: CASSLEASSYNEQFF.